The T cell receptor (beta chain) described here comes from a study of blood T cell repertoires in COVID-19. This table comes from immunoSEQ multiplex PCR, and its TCRdb copy is limited to in-frame clones, with some not included. Of 30,000 to 40,000 clones listed, around 90% are singletons. Deletions cut 1 base from V and 5 bases from J, with 9 bases between. CDR3 size: 14 residues. From germline, CDR1 is KGHSH and CDR2 LQKENI. This chain links TRBV18 with TRBJ1-5, with D perhaps TRBD1 (5 bases). The specimen sequenced was peripheral blood. This clonotype was obtained from a man between 65 and 85 years old with active COVID-19. The CDR3 nucleotides read TGTGCCAGCTCACCACGTAGGGGTGATCAGCCCCAGCATTTT. Residues: CASSPRRGDQPQHF. The full variable domain, rest sourced from reference TRBV18 and TRBJ1-5, is NAGVMQNPRHLVRRRGQEARLRCSPMKGHSHVYWYRQLPEEGLKFMVYLQKENIIDESGMPKERFSAEFPKEGPSILRIQQVVRGDSAAYFCASSPRRGDQPQHFGDGTRLSIL.